The sequence of this T cell receptor (beta chain) was determined in a study of blood T cell repertoires in COVID-19. Study processing details: Cell counts per sample came from amplifying reference gene primers. Profiled with immunoSEQ multiplex PCR; TCRdb holds only in-frame clones, not every one. V and J calls and clone size are as listed in that table; D and trimming were resolved from the DNA. Among fewer than 95,000 clones listed, around 80% were seen once. This CDR3 has 14 amino acids. V lost 3 bases and J lost 2; bases outside the gene matches: 0. Germline CDR1 SEHNR, CDR2 FQNEAQ (reference sequence).

The V and J genes are TRBV7-9 and TRBJ1-3, with 8 bases aligning to TRBD1. The TCR was taken from a human donor in a cohort sampled during active COVID-19. The sequencing input was peripheral blood. For the CDR3, the DNA is TGTGCCAGCAGCTTCAGGGGGCCTGGAAACACCATATATTTT. This gives the protein CASSFRGPGNTIYF.